Below, 11 T cell receptor beta chains from the same sample are listed, as sequenced in a study of cytotoxic CD8 clonotypes in ibrutinib-treated CLL. The data were produced by immunoSEQ multiplex PCR, yet TCRdb's version contains in-frame clones alone and is incomplete. The profile shows 330,000 or so clones, approximately 67% of them singletons. Source: PBMCs, taken after 36 months of ibrutinib treatment. These receptors came from a human donor with chronic lymphocytic leukemia.

This clone was picked up one time. DNA for the CDR3: TGTGCCATCAGTGAGGGCTCGTCGGAGGAGACCCAGTACTTC. It encodes CAISEGSSEETQYF. The rearrangement links TRBV10-3 to TRBJ2-5, with unresolved D. This CDR3 is 14 amino acids long. Germline values: CDR1 ENHRY, CDR2 SYGVKD. V dropped 2 bases and J dropped 5 bases, with 12 bases sitting between them.

This clone was counted between two and nine times. This CDR3 reads CSVVTGTGREAFF. Written as DNA, the CDR3 is TGCAGCGTTGTAACCGGGACAGGGCGTGAAGCTTTCTTT. The genes are TRBV29-1 and TRBJ1-1, with 9 bases matching TRBD1. Germline values: CDR1 SQVTM, CDR2 ANQGSEA. This CDR3 is 13 amino acids long. Trimming cost V 4 bases and J 7 bases; bases outside gene matches: 7. Full variable domain (outside the CDR3, taken from reference TRBV29-1 and TRBJ1-1): SAVISQKPSRDICQRGTSLTIQCQVDSQVTMMFWYRQQPGQSLTLIATANQGSEATYESGFVIDKFPISRPNLTFSTLTVSNMSPEDSSIYLCSVVTGTGREAFFGQGTRLTVV.

The chain has TRBV5-8 and TRBJ2-7; D gene unclear. Germline V gene lookup returns CDR1 SGHTS and CDR2 YDEGEE. V gave up 3 bases and J gave up 2 bases, with 12 bases separating them. This CDR3 has 14 residues. The chain's CDR3 is CASSWPWGTYEQYF. In DNA, the CDR3 is TGTGCCAGCAGCTGGCCCTGGGGTACCTACGAGCAGTACTTC.

The chain combines TRBV11-2 with TRBJ2-7; the D gene could be TRBD1 or TRBD2 (5 bases each). Trimming removed 1 base from V and 3 bases from J, with 16 bases in between. The CDR3 runs to 16 residues. Germline loops: CDR1 SGHAT, CDR2 FQNNGV. In nucleotides, the CDR3 is TGTGCCAGCAGCTTAGCCTTAAGGGGACGTTACTACGAGCAGTACTTC. This sequence encodes CASSLALRGRYYEQYF.

Only one count was recorded for this clone. CDR3 coding DNA: TGCGCCAGCAGTGAGGACAGGGACTACGAGCAGTACTTC. It codes for CASSEDRDYEQYF. The rearrangement links TRBV10-1 to TRBJ2-7; 7 nucleotides agree with TRBD1. Germline V CDR1 and CDR2: WNHNN, SYGVQD (reference sequence). This CDR3 comprises 13 residues. V dropped 2 bases and J dropped 3; count of bases not matched to a gene: 1.

The V gene is TRBV6-5, the J gene TRBJ1-1; D uncertain. This CDR3 is built from 13 residues. CDR1 is MNHEY, CDR2 SVGAGI, per germline. V gave up 7 bases and J gave up 5 bases, with 14 bases separating them. The CDR3 loop is CASIPPGMTEAFF. The CDR3 DNA follows: TGTGCCAGCATCCCCCCGGGGATGACTGAAGCTTTCTTT.

This clone turned up a few times. The chain couples TRBV12-5 to TRBJ2-1; D uncertain. Deletions cut 0 bases from V and 4 bases from J, with 7 bases between. There are 14 residues in the CDR3. CDR1 and CDR2 from the germline V gene are LGHNT and FRNRAP. CDR3 in DNA: TGTGCTAGTGGTTTGGTAAAAACTTACAATGAGCAGTTCTTC. It translates to CASGLVKTYNEQFF.

This clone was counted only a few times. The rearrangement links TRBV4-1 to TRBJ2-7, with 9 bases lining up with TRBD1. This CDR3 spans 14 amino acids. J lost 3 bases, V lost 2 bases, and 2 bases had no gene match. Germline CDR1 MGHRA, CDR2 YSYEKL. CDR3 nucleotides: TGCGCCAGCAGCCAACGGACAGGGGTCTACGAGCAGTACTTC. Translation: CASSQRTGVYEQYF.

The chain has TRBV5-4 and TRBJ2-1; D remains ambiguous. Germline loops: CDR1 SGHNT, CDR2 YYREEE (reference sequence). The CDR3 spans 13 residues. Trimming cost V 5 bases and J 0 bases, with 6 bases left between them. The CDR3 reads CASRESSYNEQFF. In DNA, the CDR3 is TGTGCCAGCAGGGAGAGCTCCTACAATGAGCAGTTCTTC.

This clone has more than one count but fewer than ten. The chain carries TRBV7-9 and TRBJ2-7, with TRBD1 matching over 9 bases. Looked up from germline, CDR1 is SEHNR and CDR2 is FQNEAQ (reference sequence). This CDR3 comprises 14 residues. Trimming took 2 bases from V and 6 from J; bases not matched to a gene: 5. CDR3 protein: CASSLFTGGGEQYF. As DNA, the CDR3 is TGTGCCAGCAGCTTATTCACAGGGGGCGGCGAGCAGTACTTC. The full variable domain, with the rest looked up from reference TRBV7-9 and TRBJ2-7, is DTGVSQNPRHKITKRGQNVTFRCDPISEHNRLYWYRQTLGQGPEFLTYFQNEAQLEKSRLLSDRFSAERPKGSFSTLEIQRTEQGDSAMYLCASSLFTGGGEQYFGPGTRLTVT.

The chain uses TRBV6-5 and TRBJ2-5, with D perhaps TRBD1 or TRBD2 (5 bases each). The V gene lost 6 bases and the J gene lost 1 base, with 15 bases spanning the gap. CDR1 MNHEY and CDR2 SVGAGI come from the germline V gene. CDR3 length: 15 residues. CDR3 nucleotide sequence: TGTGCCAGCAGAAGAGGTGGGGGAATCCAAGAGACCCAGTACTTC. This gives the protein CASRRGGGIQETQYF.